This T cell receptor beta chain was recovered during a study of CD8 T cells in Susac syndrome. Random-hexamer reverse transcription was applied to about 0.45 to 1 ug RNA. A single record per CDR3 protein comes from TCRdb applying MiXCR to the immunoSEQ multiplex PCR reads. The sample carries more than 65,000 distinct CDR3 sequences, just under 95% recorded once. Germline trimming cut 2 bases from V and 4 bases from J; bases unmatched to any gene: 3. The CDR3 is 14 residues long. CDR1 is SGDLS, CDR2 YYNGEE, per germline. The V and J genes are TRBV9 and TRBJ2-5; TRBD2 matches 9 bases. The receptor was isolated from a human donor with Susac syndrome. The sequenced sample was CD8+ T cells from PBMCs. The DNA of the CDR3 is TGTGCCAGCAGCGTGCTAGCGGGGCTAGAGACCCAGTACTTC. Protein sequence: CASSVLAGLETQYF. The full variable domain, completed using reference TRBV9 and TRBJ2-5, is DSGVTQTPKHLITATGQRVTLRCSPRSGDLSVYWYQQSLDQGLQFLIQYYNGEERAKGNILERFSAQQFPDLHSELNLSSLELGDSALYFCASSVLAGLETQYFGPGTRLLVL.